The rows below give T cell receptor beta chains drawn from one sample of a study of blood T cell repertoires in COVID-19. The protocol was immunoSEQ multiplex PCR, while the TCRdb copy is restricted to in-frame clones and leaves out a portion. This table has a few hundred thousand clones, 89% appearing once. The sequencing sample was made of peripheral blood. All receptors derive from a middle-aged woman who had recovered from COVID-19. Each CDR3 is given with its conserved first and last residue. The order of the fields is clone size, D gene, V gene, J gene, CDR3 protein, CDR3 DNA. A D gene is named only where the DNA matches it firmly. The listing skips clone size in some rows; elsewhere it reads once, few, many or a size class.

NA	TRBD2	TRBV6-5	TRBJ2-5	CASSYSGLAGQETQYF	TGTGCCAGCAGTTACTCTGGACTAGCGGGACAAGAGACCCAGTACTTC
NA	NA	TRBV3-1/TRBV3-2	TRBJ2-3	CASSQDEGITDTQYF	TGTGCCAGCAGCCAAGATGAGGGTATCACAGATACGCAGTATTTT
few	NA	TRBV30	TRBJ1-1	CACELTRNTEAFF	TGTGCCTGCGAGTTGACTAGGAACACTGAAGCTTTCTTT
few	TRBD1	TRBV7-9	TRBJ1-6	CASSLAAGGNSPLHF	TGTGCCAGCAGCTTAGCGGCAGGGGGTAATTCACCCCTCCACTTT
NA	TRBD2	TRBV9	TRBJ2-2	CASSPRLAGNTGELFF	TGTGCCAGCAGCCCCAGACTAGCGGGGAACACCGGGGAGCTGTTTTTT
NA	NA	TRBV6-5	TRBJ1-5	CASRPRRGNQPQHF	TGTGCCAGCAGACCAAGGCGGGGGAATCAGCCCCAGCATTTT
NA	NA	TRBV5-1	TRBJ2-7	CASSPGTPRGYEQYF	TGCGCCAGCAGCCCGGGGACTCCCCGAGGCTACGAGCAGTACTTC
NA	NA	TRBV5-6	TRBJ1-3	CASSLTRIPFSGNTIYF	TGTGCCAGCAGCTTGACTAGAATCCCCTTCTCTGGAAACACCATATATTTT
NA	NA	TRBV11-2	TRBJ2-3	CASSLDLRDTQYF	TGTGCCAGCAGCTTAGATCTTAGAGATACGCAGTATTTT
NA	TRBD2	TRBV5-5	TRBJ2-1	CASMLAGGIENEQFF	TGTGCCAGCATGTTAGCGGGAGGCATTGAGAATGAGCAGTTCTTC
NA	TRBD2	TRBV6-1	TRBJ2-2	CASSVKGLAANTGELFF	TGTGCCAGCAGTGTGAAGGGACTAGCTGCCAACACCGGGGAGCTGTTTTTT
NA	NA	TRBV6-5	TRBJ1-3	CASSTFGVGGNTIYF	TGTGCCAGCAGTACCTTCGGGGTGGGCGGAAACACCATATATTTT
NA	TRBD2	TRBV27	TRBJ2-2	CASSSPSGTSGVGELFF	TGTGCCAGCAGTTCCCCCTCCGGGACTAGCGGAGTAGGGGAGCTGTTTTTT
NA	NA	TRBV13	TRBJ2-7	CASSVGIYEQYF	TGTGCCAGCAGCGTAGGTATATACGAGCAGTACTTC
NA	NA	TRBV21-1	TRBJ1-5	CATIGANQPQHF	TGTGCCACCATTGGGGCGAATCAGCCCCAGCATTTT
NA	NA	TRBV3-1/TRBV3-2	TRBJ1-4	CASSLQGSSRKLFF	TGTGCCAGCAGCTTACAGGGCTCTTCGAGAAAACTGTTTTTT
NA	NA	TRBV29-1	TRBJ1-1	CSVLSSSRRNTEAFF	TGCAGCGTCCTCTCTTCGTCCCGGAGGAACACTGAAGCTTTCTTT
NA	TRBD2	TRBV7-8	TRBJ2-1	CASRLAGGNYNEQFF	TGTGCCAGCAGGCTAGCGGGAGGAAACTACAATGAGCAGTTCTTC
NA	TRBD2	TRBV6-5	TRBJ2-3	CASSSSGGGDTQYF	TGTGCCAGCAGTAGTAGCGGGGGTGGAGATACGCAGTATTTT
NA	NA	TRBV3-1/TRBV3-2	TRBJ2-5	CASSQRAGRETQYF	TGTGCCAGCAGCCAACGGGCGGGAAGGGAGACCCAGTACTTC
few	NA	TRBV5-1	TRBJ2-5	CASSLFQGFETQYF	TGCGCCAGCAGCTTGTTTCAGGGATTCGAGACCCAGTACTTC
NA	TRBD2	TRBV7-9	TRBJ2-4	CASSLGGGNIQYF	TGTGCCAGCAGCTTAGGCGGGGGGAACATTCAGTACTTC
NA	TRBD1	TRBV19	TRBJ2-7	CASSSQGAGYEQYF	TGTGCCAGTAGTTCCCAGGGGGCTGGCTACGAGCAGTACTTC
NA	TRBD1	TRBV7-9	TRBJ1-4	CASSPSDRELEKLFF	TGTGCCAGCAGCCCGTCTGACAGGGAACTTGAAAAACTGTTTTTT
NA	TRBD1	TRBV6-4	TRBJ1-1	CASSDLGTVDTEAFF	TGTGCCAGCAGTGACCTAGGGACAGTGGACACTGAAGCTTTCTTT
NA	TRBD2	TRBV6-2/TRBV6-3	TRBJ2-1	CASSWTSDSYNEQFF	TGTGCCAGCAGTTGGACTAGCGATTCCTACAATGAGCAGTTCTTC
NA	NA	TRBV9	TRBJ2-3	CASSVSSGEADTQYF	TGTGCCAGCAGCGTATCTTCTGGGGAGGCAGATACGCAGTATTTT
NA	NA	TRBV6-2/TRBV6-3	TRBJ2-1	CASSYTDRLQFF	TGTGCCAGCAGTTACACCGACAGACTGCAGTTCTTC
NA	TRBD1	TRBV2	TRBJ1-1	CASGGDSDTEAFF	TGTGCCAGCGGTGGGGACAGTGACACTGAAGCTTTCTTT
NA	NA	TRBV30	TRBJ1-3	CAWTTGYSGNTIYF	TGTGCCTGGACGACAGGCTATTCTGGAAACACCATATATTTT
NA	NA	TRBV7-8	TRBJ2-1	CASSVFSGIIYNEQFF	TGTGCCAGCAGCGTATTTAGCGGAATTATCTACAATGAGCAGTTCTTC
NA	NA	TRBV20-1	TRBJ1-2	CSASAGAGRGSYTF	TGCAGTGCTAGTGCGGGTGCCGGGCGGGGTAGCTACACCTTC
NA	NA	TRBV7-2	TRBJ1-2	CASSTPDRSNYGYTF	TGTGCCAGCAGCACTCCTGACAGGTCGAACTATGGCTACACCTTC
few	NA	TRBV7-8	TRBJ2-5	CASARDSLLGTQYF	TGTGCCAGCGCCCGGGACTCCCTCCTCGGGACCCAGTACTTC
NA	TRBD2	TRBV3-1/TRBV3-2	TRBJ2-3	CASSQDRIAGARTDTQYF	TGTGCCAGCAGCCAAGATCGCATAGCGGGAGCTCGCACAGATACGCAGTATTTT
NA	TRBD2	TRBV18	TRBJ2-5	CASSPLAGGVQETQYF	TGTGCCAGCTCACCTCTGGCCGGGGGGGTCCAAGAGACCCAGTACTTC
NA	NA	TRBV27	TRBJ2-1	CASSSPKVRGNNEQFF	TGTGCCAGCAGTTCCCCTAAGGTCAGAGGGAACAATGAGCAGTTCTTC
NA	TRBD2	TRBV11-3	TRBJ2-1	CASSLMGLAGVGQFF	TGTGCCAGCAGCTTAATGGGACTAGCGGGAGTAGGGCAGTTCTTC